The 7 T cell receptor beta chains in this list originate from one sample, sequenced in a study of response to subunit inactivated influenza vaccine. TCRdb ran MiXCR on the RT-PCR reads and lists one entry per CDR3 protein. Of some 500,000 distinct CDR3 sequences in the sample, 16% were seen once. The starting material was CD4+ T cells sorted from PBMCs, obtained about 23 months after vaccination. The receptors were sampled from a man aged 50 to 69 who received an inactivated influenza vaccine.

There are a few counts of this clonotype. J is TRBJ2-5 and V is TRBV10-2; D possibly matches TRBD1 or TRBD2 (5 bases each). In germline, CDR1 is WSHSY, CDR2 SAAADI. CDR3 length: 13 amino acids. V was pared by 7 bases and J by 5 bases, with 14 bases between. The CDR3, as DNA: TGCGCCAGCACCCGGGGCTGGGGTGAGACCCAGTACTTC. Translated: CASTRGWGETQYF.

Points on this clonotype: A junction end diverges from the germline sequence, so it may reflect a read error. The genes are TRBV19 and TRBJ2-1; no definite D call. Germline V gene lookup returns CDR1 LNHDA and CDR2 SQIVND (reference sequence). The CDR3 spans 11 residues. Here the CDR3 reads CTSSNYNEQFF. The CDR3 region has the DNA TGTACCAGTAGCAACTACAATGAGCAGTTCTTC.

V usage is TRBV5-6 and J usage is TRBJ2-1, with TRBD2 matching 7 bases. The CDR3 contains 16 residues. Germline V gene sequence: CDR1 SGHDT, CDR2 YYEEEE. J gave up 6 bases and V 2 bases, and 11 bases lay outside the gene matches. CDR3 residues: CASSFTGGSFSNEQFF. The CDR3 DNA follows: TGTGCCAGCAGCTTTACGGGGGGATCCTTTAGCAATGAGCAGTTCTTC.

The chain uses TRBV20-1 and TRBJ2-1, with D possibly matching TRBD1 (6 bases). V shed 5 bases and J shed 7 bases, with 18 bases lying between them. CDR3 size: 14 residues. Germline V lookup: CDR1 DFQATT, CDR2 SNEGSKA (reference sequence). CDR3 nucleotides: TGCAGTGCTCCCGGGACAACTGAGAGGAATGAGCAGTTCTTC. It yields the protein CSAPGTTERNEQFF.

This sequence joins TRBV21-1 and TRBJ2-7; the tabulated D call, TRBD1, remains unverified against the DNA. TRBV21-1 is a pseudogene. This CDR3 has 15 amino acids. The CDR3 DNA reads TGTGCCAGCAGCAAAGGGTCGGACAGGGACCACGAGCAGTACTTC. Protein product: CASSKGSDRDHEQYF.

The J gene is TRBJ2-1, the V gene TRBV20-1; the match to TRBD2 covers 8 bases. This CDR3 is 14 amino acids long. V was clipped by 0 bases and J by 7 bases; unmatched bases: 5. Germline assignment: CDR1 DFQATT and CDR2 SNEGSKA (reference sequence). The CDR3, as DNA: TGCAGTGCTAGAGACCCGACTAGCGCTAATGAGCAGTTCTTC. It specifies CSARDPTSANEQFF.

The chain carries TRBV20-1 and TRBJ2-1, with 8 positions matching TRBD1. Germline V gene sequence: CDR1 DFQATT, CDR2 SNEGSKA (reference sequence). The CDR3 totals 13 residues. Here the CDR3 reads CSRQGQAYNEQFF. CDR3 DNA sequence: TGCAGCAGACAGGGGCAGGCCTACAATGAGCAGTTCTTC.